Sequencing of this TCR beta chain was carried out in a study of T cells in Graves' hyperthyroidism and ophthalmopathy. Using RNA transcripts as the source, TCR beta CDR3 regions were amplified. TCR CDR3 underwent first-round RT-PCR with the HTBI primer set. TCRdb reanalysed the multiplex PCR reads using MiXCR and keeps one entry per CDR3 protein. The sample holds some 370,000 distinct CDR3 sequences, over 12% seen once. This clonotype has a count of ten or more. CDR3 size: 16 residues. The germline gives CDR1 SGHRS, CDR2 YFSETQ. Trimming cost V 0 bases and J 0 bases; bases outside gene matches: 3. This clonotype originated in a man aged 50-60 years with Graves' ophthalmopathy. Sequencing was performed on blood. This sequence joins TRBV5-1 and TRBJ2-3, with TRBD1 matching over 8 bases. The CDR3 DNA reads TGCGCCAGCAGCTTGGGACAGGGGACTAGCACAGATACGCAGTATTTT. Its translation is CASSLGQGTSTDTQYF.